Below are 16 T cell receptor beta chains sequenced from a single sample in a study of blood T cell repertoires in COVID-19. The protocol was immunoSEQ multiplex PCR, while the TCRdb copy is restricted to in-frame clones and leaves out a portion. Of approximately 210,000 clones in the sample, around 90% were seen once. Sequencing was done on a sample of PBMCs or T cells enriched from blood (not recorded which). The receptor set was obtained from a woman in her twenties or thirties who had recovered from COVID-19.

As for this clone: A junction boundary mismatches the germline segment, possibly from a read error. Written as DNA, the CDR3 is TGTGCCAGCAGTACGCAGGGAAGAGCGAGCAATCAGTCCCAGCATTTT. Protein product: CASSTQGRASNQSQHF. The chain carries TRBV2 and TRBJ1-5, with a tentative D call TRBD1 (5 bases). This CDR3 is 16 amino acids long. Germline V CDR1 and CDR2: SNHLY, FYNNEI.

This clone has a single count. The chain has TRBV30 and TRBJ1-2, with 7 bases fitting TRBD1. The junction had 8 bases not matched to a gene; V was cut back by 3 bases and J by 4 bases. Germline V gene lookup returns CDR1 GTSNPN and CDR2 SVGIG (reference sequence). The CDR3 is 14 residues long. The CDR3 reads CAWSGDSGGYGYTF. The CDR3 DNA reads TGTGCCTGGAGCGGGGACAGTGGGGGCTATGGCTACACCTTC.

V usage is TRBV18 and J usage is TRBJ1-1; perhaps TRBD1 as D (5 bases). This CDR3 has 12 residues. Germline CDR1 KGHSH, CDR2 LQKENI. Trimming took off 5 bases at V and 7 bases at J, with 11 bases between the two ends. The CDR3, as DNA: TGTGCCAGCTCAGTGACAGAGTATGAAGCTTTCTTT. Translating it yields CASSVTEYEAFF. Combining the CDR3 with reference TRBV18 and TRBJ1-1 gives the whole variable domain NAGVMQNPRHLVRRRGQEARLRCSPMKGHSHVYWYRQLPEEGLKFMVYLQKENIIDESGMPKERFSAEFPKEGPSILRIQQVVRGDSAAYFCASSVTEYEAFFGQGTRLTVV.

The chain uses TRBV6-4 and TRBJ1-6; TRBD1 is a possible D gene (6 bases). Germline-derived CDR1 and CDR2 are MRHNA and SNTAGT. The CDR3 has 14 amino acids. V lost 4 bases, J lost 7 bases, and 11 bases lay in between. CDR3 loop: CASSVSGGNSPLHF. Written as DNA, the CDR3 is TGTGCCAGCAGTGTGTCGGGGGGCAATTCACCCCTCCACTTT.

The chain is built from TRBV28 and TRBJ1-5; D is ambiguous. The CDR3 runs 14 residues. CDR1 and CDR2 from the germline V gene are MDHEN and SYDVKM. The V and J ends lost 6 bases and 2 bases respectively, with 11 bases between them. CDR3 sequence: CASSQWQGNQPQHF. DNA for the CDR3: TGTGCCAGCAGCCAATGGCAGGGCAATCAGCCCCAGCATTTT.

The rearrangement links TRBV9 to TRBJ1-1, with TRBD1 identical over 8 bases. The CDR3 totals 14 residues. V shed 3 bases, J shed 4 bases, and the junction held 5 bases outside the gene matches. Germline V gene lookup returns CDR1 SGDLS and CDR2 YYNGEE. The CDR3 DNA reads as TGTGCCAGCAGCGCTCCCGACAGGGGCACTGAAGCTTTCTTT. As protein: CASSAPDRGTEAFF.

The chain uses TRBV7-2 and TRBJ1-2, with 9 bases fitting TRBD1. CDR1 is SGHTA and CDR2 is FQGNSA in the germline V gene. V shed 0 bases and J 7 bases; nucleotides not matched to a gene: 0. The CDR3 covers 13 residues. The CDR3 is CASSLATGGGYTF. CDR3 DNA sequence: TGTGCCAGCAGCTTAGCGACAGGGGGTGGCTACACCTTC.

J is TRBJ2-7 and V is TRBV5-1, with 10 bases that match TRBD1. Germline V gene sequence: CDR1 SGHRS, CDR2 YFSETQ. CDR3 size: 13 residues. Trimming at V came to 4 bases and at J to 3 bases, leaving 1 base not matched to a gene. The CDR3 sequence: CASSRDRGYEQYF. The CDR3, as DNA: TGCGCCAGCAGCCGGGACAGGGGCTACGAGCAGTACTTC.

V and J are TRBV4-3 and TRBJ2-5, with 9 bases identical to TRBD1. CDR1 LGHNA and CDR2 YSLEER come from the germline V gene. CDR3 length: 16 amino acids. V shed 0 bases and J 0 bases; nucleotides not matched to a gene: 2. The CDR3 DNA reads TGCGCCAGCAGCCAAGAAGGGACAGGGTACCAAGAGACCCAGTACTTC. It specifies CASSQEGTGYQETQYF.

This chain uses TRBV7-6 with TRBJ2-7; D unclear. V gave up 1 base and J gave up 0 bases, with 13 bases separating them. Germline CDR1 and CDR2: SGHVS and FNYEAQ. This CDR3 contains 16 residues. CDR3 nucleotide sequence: TGTGCCAGCAGCTTAGAGCACTCGTTAAGCTCCTACGAGCAGTACTTC. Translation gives CASSLEHSLSSYEQYF.

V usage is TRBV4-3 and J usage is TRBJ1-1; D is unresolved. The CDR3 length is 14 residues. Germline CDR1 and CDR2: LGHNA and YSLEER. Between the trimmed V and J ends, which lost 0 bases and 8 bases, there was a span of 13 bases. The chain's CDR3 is CASSQDTRRWEAFF. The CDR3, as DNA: TGCGCCAGCAGCCAAGATACAAGGAGATGGGAAGCTTTCTTT.

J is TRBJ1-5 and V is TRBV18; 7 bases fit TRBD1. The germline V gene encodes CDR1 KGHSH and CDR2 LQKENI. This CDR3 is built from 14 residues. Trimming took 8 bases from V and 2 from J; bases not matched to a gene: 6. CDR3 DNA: TGTGCCAGCGTTGACAGGGATGGCAATCAGCCCCAGCATTTT. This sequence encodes CASVDRDGNQPQHF. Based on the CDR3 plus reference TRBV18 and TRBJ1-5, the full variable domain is NAGVMQNPRHLVRRRGQEARLRCSPMKGHSHVYWYRQLPEEGLKFMVYLQKENIIDESGMPKERFSAEFPKEGPSILRIQQVVRGDSAAYFCASVDRDGNQPQHFGDGTRLSIL.

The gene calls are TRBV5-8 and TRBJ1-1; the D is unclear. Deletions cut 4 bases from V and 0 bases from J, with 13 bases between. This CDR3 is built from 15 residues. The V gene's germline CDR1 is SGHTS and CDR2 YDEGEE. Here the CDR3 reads CASSPRGSMNTEAFF. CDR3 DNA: TGTGCCAGCAGCCCTCGAGGGTCCATGAACACTGAAGCTTTCTTT.

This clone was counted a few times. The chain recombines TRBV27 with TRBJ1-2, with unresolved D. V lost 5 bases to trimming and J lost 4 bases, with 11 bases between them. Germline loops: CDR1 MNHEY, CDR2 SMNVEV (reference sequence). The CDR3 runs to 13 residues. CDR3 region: CASSISSTYGYTF. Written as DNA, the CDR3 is TGTGCCAGCAGTATCTCCAGTACCTATGGCTACACCTTC.

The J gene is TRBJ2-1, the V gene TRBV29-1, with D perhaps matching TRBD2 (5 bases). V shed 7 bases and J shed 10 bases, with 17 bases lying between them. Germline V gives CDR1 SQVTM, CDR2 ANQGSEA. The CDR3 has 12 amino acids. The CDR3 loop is CSAPSRAVEQFF. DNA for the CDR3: TGCAGCGCCCCGTCGAGGGCAGTCGAGCAGTTCTTC.

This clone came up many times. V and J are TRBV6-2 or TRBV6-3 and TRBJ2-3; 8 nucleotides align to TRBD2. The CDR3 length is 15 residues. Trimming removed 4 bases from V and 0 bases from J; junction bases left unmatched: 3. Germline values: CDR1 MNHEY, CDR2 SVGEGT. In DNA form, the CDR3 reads TGTGCCAGCAGTTCCGGACTAGCTAGCACAGATACGCAGTATTTT. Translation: CASSSGLASTDTQYF.